Listed here are 17 T cell receptor beta chains from one sample, sequenced in a study of CD8 T cells in ankylosing spondylitis. Each CDR3 protein is one row after TCRdb ran MiXCR on the 5' RACE reads. The sample shows fewer than 400,000 distinct CDR3 sequences, roughly 14% of them seen only once. Material for sequencing was blood, either unsorted or a sorted T cell fraction (not recorded which). The receptors shown here come from a male donor with ankylosing spondylitis or in good health (not recorded which).

The chain combines TRBV11-2 with TRBJ2-5; TRBD2 might be the D (6 bases). There are 13 residues in the CDR3. Trimming shortened V by 1 base and J by 5 bases, and 8 bases separated the two germline ends. Germline CDR1 reads SGHAT; CDR2 reads FQNNGV. The CDR3 region is CASSLGEVETQYF. CDR3 coding DNA: TGTGCCAGCAGCTTAGGGGAGGTGGAGACCCAGTACTTC. The full variable domain, rest sourced from reference TRBV11-2 and TRBJ2-5, is EAGVAQSPRYKIIEKRQSVAFWCNPISGHATLYWYQQILGQGPKLLIQFQNNGVVDDSQLPKDRFSAERLKGVDSTLKIQPAKLEDSAVYLCASSLGEVETQYFGPGTRLLVL.

This clonotype was found a few times. The rearrangement uses TRBV15 and TRBJ2-5; no definite D call. V was shortened by 1 base and J by 1 base, with 7 bases between the two germline ends. Germline CDR1 LNHNV, CDR2 YYDKDF (reference sequence). The length of the CDR3 is 14 residues. The CDR3, as DNA: TGTGCCACCAGCAGAGCAAGGTTCCAAGAGACCCAGTACTTC. This sequence encodes CATSRARFQETQYF.

This clonotype occurred many times. V usage is TRBV12-3 or TRBV12-4 and J usage is TRBJ2-1; 9 bases are a match to TRBD2. V lost 5 bases to trimming and J lost 4 bases; unmatched junction nucleotides: 6. The CDR3 has 15 amino acids. The DNA of the CDR3 is TGTGCCAGCAGTCTGACTAGCGGAGTTTACAATGAGCAGTTCTTC. Translating it yields CASSLTSGVYNEQFF.

This clonotype was detected once. The V and J genes are TRBV7-2 and TRBJ2-1; possible D gene TRBD2, 6 bases. The CDR3 is made up of 16 amino acids. The germline V and J ends were trimmed by 1 base and 7 bases, with 17 bases remaining between them. Germline lookup yields CDR1 SGHTA and CDR2 FQGNSA. CDR3 nucleotides: TGTGCCAGCAGCTTAGTCGTCGGGAGTAGTGTGAATGAGCAGTTCTTC. Its translation is CASSLVVGSSVNEQFF.

This clonotype was counted only a few times. Written as DNA, the CDR3 is TGTGCCAGCAGAGGTTTTTGGGGAGACCCCTACAATGAGCAGTTCTTC. Translated, it gives CASRGFWGDPYNEQFF. The chain carries TRBV5-6 and TRBJ2-1; TRBD2 might be the D (5 bases). This CDR3 is built from 16 residues. Looked up from germline, CDR1 is SGHDT and CDR2 is YYEEEE. V was clipped by 5 bases and J by 2 bases, with 17 bases between them.

V usage is TRBV30 and J usage is TRBJ1-2; D might be TRBD1 (5 bases). The CDR3 covers 14 residues. Trimming removed 0 bases at V and 3 bases at J, with 11 bases between. Germline CDR1 reads GTSNPN; CDR2 reads SVGIG (reference sequence). CDR3 amino acids: CAWSVRGRDYGYTF. The CDR3 nucleotides read TGTGCCTGGAGTGTACGGGGCCGGGACTATGGCTACACCTTC.

This clonotype was seen more than once but under ten times. The chain has TRBV9 and TRBJ2-1; perhaps TRBD2 as D (6 bases). CDR1 is SGDLS, CDR2 YYNGEE, per germline. The CDR3 covers 16 residues. V lost 0 bases and J lost 0, with 10 bases in between. In DNA, the CDR3 is TGTGCCAGCAGCGTAGCTGCGGGGAGCTCCTACAATGAGCAGTTCTTC. Protein product: CASSVAAGSSYNEQFF.

This clonotype was seen at least ten times. The V and J genes are TRBV19 and TRBJ2-3; D gene ambiguous. Germline V gene lookup returns CDR1 LNHDA and CDR2 SQIVND (reference sequence). The CDR3 has 12 amino acids. V gave up 3 bases and J gave up 4 bases, with 5 bases separating them. The CDR3 reads CASSISADTQYF. The CDR3 DNA reads as TGTGCCAGTAGTATTAGTGCAGATACGCAGTATTTT.

The chain joins TRBV6-5 to TRBJ2-7, with TRBD2 identical over 7 bases. In germline, CDR1 is MNHEY, CDR2 SVGAGI. The V and J ends lost 8 bases and 5 bases, in that order; junction bases with no gene match: 3. There are 11 residues in the CDR3. DNA for the CDR3: TGTGCCAGCGGGAGGGTCGACGAGCAGTACTTC. Amino acids: CASGRVDEQYF.

This clonotype was seen ten or more times. The chain couples TRBV10-3 to TRBJ1-2, with 11 bases that match TRBD1. After removal of 10 bases from V and 6 bases from J, the junction contained 1 base not matched to a gene. CDR3 length: 11 amino acids. CDR1 and CDR2 from the germline V gene are ENHRY and SYGVKD. The CDR3 spells CATGQGDGYTF. The CDR3 DNA follows: TGTGCCACGGGACAGGGGGATGGCTACACCTTC.

This chain joins TRBV4-1 and TRBJ2-1, with D unclear. The ends were cut back, 0 bases at V and 6 bases at J, with 6 bases in the middle. In germline, CDR1 is MGHRA, CDR2 YSYEKL. CDR3 length equals 13 residues. In DNA, the CDR3 is TGCGCCAGCAGCCAAGATTTCGGCAATGAGCAGTTCTTC. Its translation is CASSQDFGNEQFF.

This clonotype was seen a few times. This chain uses TRBV7-2 with TRBJ2-3; 11 nucleotides align to TRBD2. V trimming: 5 bases; J trimming: 0 bases; junction bases outside the gene matches: 4. The CDR3 sequence is 16 residues long. Germline lookup yields CDR1 SGHTA and CDR2 FQGNSA. The CDR3 region has the DNA TGTGCCAGCAGCAAACTAGCGGGGGCGAGCACAGATACGCAGTATTTT. Its translation is CASSKLAGASTDTQYF.

This clonotype was counted a few times. The CDR3 coding sequence is TGTGCCAGCAGCTTAGACAGGGCGGACAAAAACATTCAGTACTTC. Residues: CASSLDRADKNIQYF. The rearrangement links TRBV7-9 to TRBJ2-4; tentative D call: TRBD1 (6 bases). Per the germline V gene, CDR1 is SEHNR and CDR2 is FQNEAQ (reference sequence). The CDR3 runs 15 residues. Between the trimmed V and J ends, which lost 1 base and 3 bases, there was a span of 10 bases.

This clonotype was picked up a small number of times. The V gene is TRBV4-1, the J gene TRBJ2-2, with TRBD1 matching 9 bases. J was trimmed by 3 bases and V by 2 bases; bases with no gene match: 10. The CDR3 is 18 amino acids. From germline, CDR1 is MGHRA and CDR2 YSYEKL. The CDR3 protein is CASSQNNRGRLYTGELFF. In nucleotides, the CDR3 is TGCGCCAGCAGCCAAAATAACAGGGGGCGGCTTTACACCGGGGAGCTGTTTTTT.

This clonotype has a handful of counts. V gene TRBV10-3 combines with J gene TRBJ1-5; D gene unclear. Germline V gene sequence: CDR1 ENHRY, CDR2 SYGVKD. V lost 3 bases to trimming and J lost 10 bases, with 10 bases between them. The CDR3 runs to 12 residues. The CDR3 DNA is TGTGCCATCAGTGAATCTGGCGACCCCCAGCATTTT. Its translation is CAISESGDPQHF.

This sequence joins TRBV6-1 and TRBJ1-3; TRBD1 matches at 7 bases. This CDR3 has 16 amino acids. V was pared by 2 bases and J by 1 base, with 5 bases of the junction left unmatched. Germline V lookup: CDR1 MNHNS, CDR2 SASEGT. CDR3 loop: CASSESGTASGNTIYF. The CDR3 nucleotides are TGTGCCAGCAGTGAATCCGGGACAGCTTCTGGAAACACCATATATTTT.

This clonotype was seen a few times. In DNA, the CDR3 is TGTGCCAGCAGCCTCCACGCCGGGTCTAGCACAGATACGCAGTATTTT. The encoded protein is CASSLHAGSSTDTQYF. The genes are TRBV12-3 or TRBV12-4 and TRBJ2-3; D gene unclear. This CDR3 is built from 16 residues. Trimming removed 6 bases from V and 0 bases from J, with 16 bases in between.